The 22 T cell receptor beta chains reported below all come from one sample, sequenced in a study of blood T cell repertoires in COVID-19 (dated by TCRdb to about 2020). The library was built by means of the immunoSEQ multiplex PCR assay. Not all clones reach the TCRdb copy of this immuneACCESS table, which keeps in-frame sequences only. Checked studies attribute under half of the gap to unresolved V genes and leave the rest unexplained. The sample table shows some 14,000 clones, and 83% are seen once. About 25% of the sample goes to the ten largest clones. Material: peripheral blood. The receptors stem from an older woman with acute or convalescent COVID-19.

V usage is TRBV28 and J usage is TRBJ2-6; perhaps TRBD2 as D (7 bases). This CDR3 is built from 20 residues. Germline CDR1 MDHEN, CDR2 SYDVKM. The V and J ends lost 7 bases and 0 bases respectively, with 25 bases between them. In DNA form, the CDR3 reads TGTGCCAGCAAGTCGTACAGGGAGGGCTTCCGGAGCTCTGGGGCCAACGTCCTGACTTTC. This codes for CASKSYREGFRSSGANVLTF. Supplemented by reference TRBV28 and TRBJ2-6, the full variable domain reads DVKVTQSSRYLVKRTGEKVFLECVQDMDHENMFWYRQDPGLGLRLIYFSYDVKMKEKGDIPEGYSVSREKKERFSLILESASTNQTSMYLCASKSYREGFRSSGANVLTFGAGSRLTVL.

The chain carries TRBV4-1 and TRBJ2-2; D is undetermined. Per the germline V gene, CDR1 is MGHRA and CDR2 is YSYEKL. This CDR3 contains 14 residues. Trimming removed 5 bases at V and 1 base at J, with 8 bases between. The CDR3 region is CASSLQVNTGELFF. The DNA for the CDR3 is TGCGCCAGCAGCTTGCAGGTGAACACCGGGGAGCTGTTTTTT.

In its sample, this clone was seen once. The V and J genes are TRBV7-2 and TRBJ2-7; D perhaps matches TRBD1 (6 bases). Trimming stripped 2 bases from V and 4 bases from J, with 12 bases between. The V gene's germline CDR1 is SGHTA and CDR2 FQGNSA. CDR3 length equals 14 residues. CDR3 in amino acids: CASSLYTGQYEQYF. The CDR3 nucleotides are TGTGCCAGCAGCTTATACACGGGACAATACGAGCAGTACTTC.

The rearrangement links TRBV19 to TRBJ1-5, with D unclear. V was clipped by 3 bases and J by 6 bases, with 6 bases between them. This CDR3 region has 12 residues. The germline CDR1 and CDR2 sequences are LNHDA and SQIVND (reference sequence). CDR3 nucleotides: TGTGCCAGTAGTATCCTAGGTCAGCCCCAGCATTTT. This encodes CASSILGQPQHF. The full variable domain, completed using reference TRBV19 and TRBJ1-5, is DGGITQSPKYLFRKEGQNVTLSCEQNLNHDAMYWYRQDPGQGLRLIYYSQIVNDFQKGDIAEGYSVSREKKESFPLTVTSAQKNPTAFYLCASSILGQPQHFGDGTRLSIL.

The chain recombines TRBV9 with TRBJ1-5, with a weak D call TRBD1 (5 bases). CDR3 size: 15 residues. V shed 3 bases and J shed 7 bases, with 17 bases lying between them. Germline V gives CDR1 SGDLS, CDR2 YYNGEE. CDR3 coding DNA: TGTGCCAGCAGCGAGGACGGGAGCCCAGGGCAGCCCCAGCATTTT. Translation gives CASSEDGSPGQPQHF.

The rearrangement uses TRBV29-1 and TRBJ1-2; D gene ambiguous. Germline V gives CDR1 SQVTM, CDR2 ANQGSEA. V shed 3 bases and J shed 3 bases, with 8 bases lying between them. This CDR3 is 12 amino acids long. The CDR3 protein is CSVDWEYYGYTF. As DNA, the CDR3 is TGCAGCGTTGACTGGGAGTACTATGGCTACACCTTC.

The CDR3 nucleotides read TGTGCCAGCAGAAGACTAGCGGGAGGGGGGGATGAGCAGTTCTTC. Protein: CASRRLAGGGDEQFF. The chain couples TRBV6-6 to TRBJ2-1; 14 nucleotides match TRBD2. This CDR3 contains 15 residues. After removal of 6 bases from V and 8 bases from J, the junction contained 6 bases not matched to a gene. Per the germline V gene, CDR1 is MNHNY and CDR2 is SVGAGI (reference sequence).

This chain uses TRBV29-1 with TRBJ1-2; perhaps TRBD1 as D (5 bases). This CDR3 comprises 13 residues. Germline CDR1 SQVTM, CDR2 ANQGSEA. Trimming took 7 bases from V and 8 from J, leaving 20 bases between them. In DNA form, the CDR3 reads TGCAGCGCCGGGGACTTTTTCGTCCAGGGCTACACCTTC. Amino acid sequence: CSAGDFFVQGYTF.

The J gene is TRBJ1-6, the V gene TRBV4-3, with TRBD1 identical over 9 bases. J gave up 9 bases and V 4 bases, and 10 bases lay outside the gene matches. The CDR3 extends over 16 amino acids. The V gene's germline CDR1 is LGHNA and CDR2 YSLEER. The CDR3 coding sequence is TGCGCCAGCAGCCTCACGGACAGGGGAGGAATTTCACCCCTCCACTTT. Translated, it gives CASSLTDRGGISPLHF.

The V and J genes are TRBV30 and TRBJ1-4; 8 bases line up with TRBD1. This CDR3 comprises 14 residues. CDR1 is GTSNPN, CDR2 SVGIG, per germline (reference sequence). The J segment lost 7 bases and the V segment lost 5 bases, leaving 9 bases of the junction unmatched. The CDR3 spells CAWGRTGIGEKLFF. Written as DNA, the CDR3 is TGTGCCTGGGGCCGGACAGGGATCGGTGAAAAACTGTTTTTT.

The V call is TRBV7-2, the J call TRBJ1-1; D is unresolved. Germline CDR1 is SGHTA and CDR2 is FQGNSA. CDR3 size: 15 residues. V dropped 1 base and J dropped 3 bases, with 12 bases sitting between them. The CDR3: CASSLVAGIDTEAFF. The CDR3 nucleotides are TGTGCCAGCAGCTTAGTGGCGGGTATAGACACTGAAGCTTTCTTT.

The V call is TRBV4-3, the J call TRBJ1-6; D possibly corresponds to TRBD1 (6 bases). Germline lookup yields CDR1 LGHNA and CDR2 YSLEER. This CDR3 is 13 amino acids long. Trimming shortened V by 3 bases and J by 8 bases, and 8 bases separated the two germline ends. The CDR3 coding sequence is TGCGCCAGCAGCCATAGGACAGATTCACCCCTCCACTTT. It encodes CASSHRTDSPLHF.

The chain uses TRBV10-3 and TRBJ2-7; 10 bases agree with TRBD1. The CDR3 totals 17 residues. The V and J ends lost 4 bases and 0 bases, in that order; junction bases with no gene match: 9. Germline CDR1 ENHRY, CDR2 SYGVKD. The CDR3 region has the DNA TGTGCCATCAGTGGTGGCGTGGGACAGGGGTACTCCTACGAGCAGTACTTC. This sequence encodes CAISGGVGQGYSYEQYF.

This clone was observed a handful of times. The CDR3: CASSVSGGTYNEQFF. The CDR3 DNA reads as TGTGCCAGCAGCGTTTCAGGGGGCACCTACAATGAGCAGTTCTTC. This chain joins TRBV9 and TRBJ2-1; 8 bases are shared with TRBD1. This CDR3 region has 15 residues. J was trimmed by 2 bases and V by 2 bases; bases with no gene match: 3. Germline assignment: CDR1 SGDLS and CDR2 YYNGEE.

About this clone: The junction does not match germline at one end; this may be a read error. The chain links TRBV7-6 to TRBJ2-7; D unresolved. Per germline, CDR1 SGHVS and CDR2 FNYEAQ. The CDR3 contains 15 residues. CDR3 nucleotides: TGTGCCAGCAGCTTAGAGTTACTTACCTCCCACGAGCAGTACTTC. It codes for CASSLELLTSHEQYF.

This chain uses TRBV18 with TRBJ2-5; D is perhaps TRBD1 (5 bases). The CDR3 loop spans 14 amino acids. Per germline, CDR1 KGHSH and CDR2 LQKENI. Trimming stripped 3 bases from V and 5 bases from J, with 13 bases between. The CDR3 bases are TGTGCCAGCTCACCTTCAGACAGTGGGGAGACCCAGTACTTC. This encodes CASSPSDSGETQYF.

V is TRBV5-5 and J is TRBJ1-6; D is unresolved. V was cut by 4 bases and J by 0 bases, with 11 bases left in between. The CDR3 has 16 amino acids. Germline V CDR1 and CDR2: SGHKS, YYEKEE (reference sequence). CDR3 bases: TGTGCCAGCAGCCGTACACAGACCTCCTATAATTCACCCCTCCACTTT. Protein product: CASSRTQTSYNSPLHF.

The V gene is TRBV15, the J gene TRBJ1-2; 7 positions agree with TRBD1. The germline gives CDR1 LNHNV, CDR2 YYDKDF (reference sequence). The V gene end was trimmed by 5 bases and the J gene end by 3 bases; junction bases not matched to a gene: 6. The CDR3 runs to 14 residues. Written as DNA, the CDR3 is TGTGCCACCAGCTCTTACACAGGGGACTATGGCTACACCTTC. It codes for CATSSYTGDYGYTF.

The chain is built from TRBV25-1 and TRBJ1-2; maybe TRBD1 (6 bases). The CDR3 is 14 amino acids. Per germline, CDR1 MGHDK and CDR2 SYGVNS. Trimming shortened V by 1 base and J by 6 bases, and 12 bases separated the two germline ends. The CDR3 is CASSESGRGNGYTF. CDR3 DNA: TGTGCCAGCAGTGAATCGGGCAGGGGTAATGGCTACACCTTC.

The rearrangement joins TRBV27 to TRBJ2-4; possibly TRBD1 for D (6 bases). V lost 4 bases, J lost 1 base, and 17 bases lay in between. The CDR3 runs to 17 residues. Germline V gives CDR1 MNHEY, CDR2 SMNVEV (reference sequence). The CDR3 loop is CASSSDSFLWAKNIQYF. The CDR3 DNA is TGTGCCAGCAGTTCGGACAGCTTTTTATGGGCCAAAAACATTCAGTACTTC.

This clone was observed once. The chain uses TRBV30 and TRBJ1-6; 9 bases match TRBD1. Germline V gene lookup returns CDR1 GTSNPN and CDR2 SVGIG (reference sequence). V lost 3 bases to trimming and J lost 4 bases; unmatched junction nucleotides: 16. The CDR3 spans 19 residues. The CDR3 sequence is CAWRQDRGPTRYYNSPLHF. CDR3 bases: TGTGCCTGGAGACAGGACAGGGGTCCAACCCGCTATTATAATTCACCCCTCCACTTT.

This clone has only a few counts. The chain is built from TRBV5-1 and TRBJ2-1; 11 bases match TRBD2. Germline CDR1 reads SGHRS; CDR2 reads YFSETQ. With 7 bases clipped from V and 6 bases from J, the junction kept 9 bases outside the gene matches. The CDR3 has 15 residues. CDR3 bases: TGCGCCAGCGCCCCGTATACTAGCGGGAGCAATGAGCAGTTCTTC. Translated, it gives CASAPYTSGSNEQFF.